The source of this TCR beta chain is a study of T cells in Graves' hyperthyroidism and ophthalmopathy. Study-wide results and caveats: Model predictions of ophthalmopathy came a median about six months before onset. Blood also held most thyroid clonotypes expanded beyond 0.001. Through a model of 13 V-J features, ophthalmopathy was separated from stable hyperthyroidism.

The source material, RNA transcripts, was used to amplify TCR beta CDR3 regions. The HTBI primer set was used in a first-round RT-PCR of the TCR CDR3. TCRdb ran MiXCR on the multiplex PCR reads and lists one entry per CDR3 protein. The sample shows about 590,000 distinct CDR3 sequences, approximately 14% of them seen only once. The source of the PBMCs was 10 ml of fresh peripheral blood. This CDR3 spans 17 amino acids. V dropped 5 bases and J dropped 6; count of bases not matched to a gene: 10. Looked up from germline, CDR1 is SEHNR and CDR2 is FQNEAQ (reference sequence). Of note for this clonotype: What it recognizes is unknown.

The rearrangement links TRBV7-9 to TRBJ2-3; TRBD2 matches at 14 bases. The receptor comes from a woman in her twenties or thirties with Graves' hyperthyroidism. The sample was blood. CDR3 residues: CASSLNPGLAGEDTQYF. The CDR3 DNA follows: TGTGCCAGCAGCCTAAACCCGGGACTAGCGGGAGAGGATACGCAGTATTTT. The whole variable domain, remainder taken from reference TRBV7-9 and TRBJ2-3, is DTGVSQNPRHKITKRGQNVTFRCDPISEHNRLYWYRQTLGQGPEFLTYFQNEAQLEKSRLLSDRFSAERPKGSFSTLEIQRTEQGDSAMYLCASSLNPGLAGEDTQYFGPGTRLTVL.